The rows below give T cell receptor beta chains drawn from one sample of a study of T cells in Graves' hyperthyroidism and ophthalmopathy. TCRdb passed the multiplex PCR reads through MiXCR, listing each CDR3 protein once. The table has 610,000 or so distinct CDR3 sequences, about 43% seen once. Sequencing was done on a sample of peripheral blood or thyroid tissue (not recorded which). All receptors derive from a woman aged 18-29 years with Graves' hyperthyroidism. Both conserved end residues are part of each CDR3. Fields, in order: V gene, D gene, J gene, clone size, CDR3 protein, CDR3 DNA. A D gene is named only where the DNA matches it firmly. For some rows the clone size is stated as once, few or many, or as a class when expanded; others skip it.

v_call: TRBV7-9
d_call: -
j_call: TRBJ2-7
clone_size: once
cdr3_aa: CASSHVAGGSYGQNF
cdr3_nt: -

v_call: TRBV2
d_call: -
j_call: TRBJ1-4
clone_size: many
cdr3_aa: CASSDMDEKLFF
cdr3_nt: TGTGCCAGCAGTGATATGGATGAAAAACTGTTTTTT

v_call: TRBV7-6
d_call: -
j_call: TRBJ2-6
clone_size: -
cdr3_aa: CASSLAGFGANVLTF
cdr3_nt: TGTGCCAGCAGCTTAGCGGGGTTTGGGGCCAACGTCCTGACTTTC

v_call: TRBV11-1
d_call: -
j_call: TRBJ2-3
clone_size: -
cdr3_aa: CASTHTVGTDTQYF
cdr3_nt: TGTGCCAGCACCCACACTGTGGGGACAGATACGCAGTATTTT

v_call: TRBV27
d_call: -
j_call: TRBJ2-7
clone_size: many
cdr3_aa: CASSFRQAYEQYF
cdr3_nt: TGTGCCAGCAGTTTTAGGCAGGCCTACGAGCAGTACTTC

v_call: TRBV20-1
d_call: -
j_call: TRBJ1-1
clone_size: many
cdr3_aa: CSALSTPGSWEAFF
cdr3_nt: TGCAGTGCTCTATCAACCCCAGGGAGCTGGGAAGCTTTCTTT

v_call: TRBV7-9
d_call: -
j_call: TRBJ2-1
clone_size: few
cdr3_aa: CASRGRAYNEQFF
cdr3_nt: TGTGCCAGCAGGGGCAGGGCCTACAATGAGCAGTTCTTC

v_call: TRBV24-1
d_call: -
j_call: TRBJ1-5
clone_size: many
cdr3_aa: CATSDSRVEPQHF
cdr3_nt: TGTGCCACCAGTGACTCCAGGGTGGAGCCCCAGCATTTT

v_call: TRBV24-1
d_call: -
j_call: TRBJ1-3
clone_size: many
cdr3_aa: CATSELGLDGNTIYF
cdr3_nt: TGTGCCACCAGTGAACTTGGACTAGACGGAAACACCATATATTTT

v_call: TRBV20-1
d_call: TRBD1
j_call: TRBJ1-2
clone_size: many
cdr3_aa: CSAGTGGDGYTF
cdr3_nt: TGCAGTGCCGGGACAGGGGGGGATGGCTACACCTTC

v_call: TRBV24-1
d_call: -
j_call: TRBJ1-1
clone_size: -
cdr3_aa: CATSDADSEAFF
cdr3_nt: TGTGCCACCAGTGACGCGGACAGTGAAGCTTTCTTT

v_call: TRBV2
d_call: -
j_call: TRBJ2-7
clone_size: -
cdr3_aa: CASFYICSARDTYEQYF
cdr3_nt: -

v_call: TRBV10-3
d_call: -
j_call: TRBJ2-1
clone_size: many
cdr3_aa: CAISGEVPEQFF
cdr3_nt: TGTGCCATCAGTGGAGAGGTTCCGGAGCAGTTCTTC

v_call: TRBV7-2
d_call: -
j_call: TRBJ1-6
clone_size: -
cdr3_aa: CASSSRGGLGSPLHF
cdr3_nt: TGTGCCAGCAGCTCTCGGGGGGGGTTAGGTTCACCCCTCCACTTT

v_call: TRBV29-1
d_call: -
j_call: TRBJ2-7
clone_size: -
cdr3_aa: CSLGSYEQYF
cdr3_nt: TGCAGCTTGGGCTCCTACGAGCAGTACTTC

v_call: TRBV13
d_call: -
j_call: TRBJ2-5
clone_size: -
cdr3_aa: CASSNAGTQYF
cdr3_nt: TGTGCCAGCAGCAATGCCGGGACCCAGTACTTC